This T cell receptor (beta chain) was sequenced in a study of cytotoxic CD8 clonotypes in ibrutinib-treated CLL (dated by TCRdb to the early 2020s). With respect to the entire study: The cohort had 11 relapsed/refractory and roughly 15 treatment-naive patients; around 17 were IGHV unmutated. Responses were partial in around 25 patients and complete in 2; after median around 68 months follow-up, roughly 14 stayed in remission and approximately 12 progressed. Cryopreserved peripheral blood mononuclear cells were collected at three points: before therapy, at response, and at either sustained remission or disease progression. On average, each sample had about 250,000 productive templates and about 89,000 productive rearrangements. Every remission and progressive disease sample was obtained while ibrutinib was still being received by the patients. The response samples were drawn at a median of roughly twelve months into treatment, with a range of about 6 to 36 months. Longitudinal samples were available for 26 of the 86 trial participants. The investigation overall reported the following: Sampling times were not matched between sustained-remission and progressing patients, and lymph node repertoires were not studied. Public clonotypes were rare and either shrank or stayed stable during treatment, and the rise in clonality at ibrutinib response reflected expansion of private clonotypes. At ibrutinib response clonality went up, during sustained remission it held steady, and at progression it dropped back toward baseline. Baseline clonality was found to be higher than that of age-matched healthy donors and was strongly correlated with circulating CD8+ T-cell counts.

As concerns this clone: Its antigen remains undetermined. Base-call qualities are not available, and no considerably larger clone is one nucleotide away.

V and J lose 3 bases and 7 bases, and a span of 12 bases separates them. Sequences MDHEN (CDR1) and SYDVKM (CDR2) are obtained from the germline V gene. From the cysteine through the phenylalanine, the CDR3 covers 13 amino acids. The read is trimmed to its CDR3 DNA, 39 bases read in frame from base 1. The goal of deep resolution MiSeq sequencing was a depth between 1 in 1 million and 1 in 200,000 T cells, and coverage averaged 10x per clonotype. TCR beta libraries were generated with the immunoSEQ hsTCRB Kit. The study's processing was this. ImmunoSEQ Data Assistant and ImmunoSEQ Analyzer were used for data analysis, and V, D and J genes were assigned according to IMGT definitions. Clonality was computed as one minus normalized Shannon entropy of productive rearrangement frequencies, ranging from 0 to 1. Public clonotype analysis was restricted to overrepresented clonotypes comprising at least 0.05% of each patient's repertoire. Some twelve repertoires from age-matched healthy donors, obtained from immuneACCESS, served as clonality controls. What TCRdb holds here is the immuneACCESS table cut down to in-frame rearrangements. Part of the clones is not present; checked against another copy, under half of the missing clones reflect an unresolved V gene, and the others are unexplained. V, J and clone size were drawn from that table, and D and trimming were deduced from the DNA. The sample table lists 200,000 to 250,000 clones, 70% to 75% of them with a count of one. Together, the top ten hold approximately 5.9% of the sample.

The time point label here, explained by the study, means: eleven to twelve months on ibrutinib. For TCR beta library preparation, 1.5 to 2 micrograms of genomic DNA were isolated from cryopreserved PBMCs. High-throughput TCR beta sequencing was performed on longitudinal blood samples from CLL patients receiving ibrutinib monotherapy. The patients took part in an open-label, single-center phase 2 trial of ibrutinib monotherapy. The chain is made from TRBV28 and TRBJ1-1; TRBD1 is a weak D gene call, 5 bases matching. The sample was PBMCs, taken after 12 months of ibrutinib treatment. The sequence came from a human donor with chronic lymphocytic leukemia. The nucleotide sequence is TGTGCCAGCAGTTTCCCGGGGGGGTATGAAGCTTTCTTT. Translated, this gives CASSFPGGYEAFF.